This TCR beta chain was obtained from a study of T cell responses to AZD1222 COVID-19 vaccine. Points on this clone: As yet, its antigen is unknown.

V was clipped by 2 bases and J by 7 bases, with 14 bases between them. There are 14 residues in the CDR3. Germline loops: CDR1 KGHSH, CDR2 LQKENI. Generated by immunoSEQ multiplex PCR, the TCRdb table keeps only in-frame clones and is missing some. The sample holds roughly 160,000 clones, 94% seen once. Study findings and constraints: The study found vaccine-associated CD4 TCRs spanning spike, dominant at 160-218 and 743-854.

V gene TRBV18 combines with J gene TRBJ1-1; perhaps TRBD1 as D (5 bases). The sample consisted of peripheral blood, taken on day 0 of AZD1222 vaccination. The TCR originated in an adult in good health. CDR3: CASSPKQDTFEAFF. CDR3 nucleotide sequence: TGTGCCAGCTCACCAAAACAGGATACTTTTGAAGCTTTCTTT.